This is a list of T cell receptor beta chains from one sample in a study of CXCR3-negative and CXCR3-positive naive CD8 T cells. Reprocessing the 5' RACE reads, TCRdb reports a single entry for every CDR3 protein and omits DNA. The repertoire shows roughly 63,000 distinct CDR3 sequences; the top ten hold around 5%. The sequencing input was naive CXCR3+ CD8+ T cells from blood. These receptor sequences come from a human donor in good health. Some clones in this sample may be carry-over from other donors' samples. Both conserved end residues are part of each CDR3. Only some rows state a clone size, as once, few, many or a class for expanded clones.

v_gene	j_gene	abundance	CDR3aa
TRBV6-1	TRBJ2-7	NA	CASSDRGYEQYF
TRBV7-9	TRBJ2-1	NA	CASSHDRANSYNEQFF
TRBV29-1	TRBJ2-1	NA	CSVVGRLAYNEQFF
TRBV4-1	TRBJ2-1	NA	CASSQEPSGVGYNEQFF
TRBV6-4	TRBJ2-1	medium-sized	CARQYRTRKNNEQFF
TRBV5-1	TRBJ1-1	NA	CASSLGQGAAGTEAFF
TRBV27	TRBJ2-7	NA	CASSPSGTTNYEQYF
TRBV9	TRBJ1-1	NA	CASSVGGGVTEAFF
TRBV6-5	TRBJ1-3	NA	CASSYTWDSSGNTIYF
TRBV5-5	TRBJ2-7	NA	CASSSELGLAYEQYF
TRBV7-6	TRBJ2-7	NA	CASSLGMNSYEQYF
TRBV20-1	TRBJ2-7	NA	CSATPWEREVHEQYF
TRBV18	TRBJ2-7	NA	CASSPAPGDGRRYEQYF
TRBV3-1	TRBJ2-5	NA	CASSQDRQGEETQYF
TRBV20-1	TRBJ1-1	NA	CSANSQGPDWGEAFF
TRBV14	TRBJ2-7	NA	CASSQILGHSYEQYF
TRBV5-1	TRBJ2-7	NA	CASSLGLAGGRYEQYF
TRBV28	TRBJ2-7	NA	CATRQGWSYEQYF
TRBV6-2/TRBV6-3	TRBJ1-5	NA	CASSPTHGEPQHF
TRBV4-3	TRBJ2-6	NA	CASSRQQGISGANVLTF
TRBV20-1	TRBJ2-7	NA	CSASGTGVYEQYF
TRBV5-1	TRBJ2-2	NA	CASSYIEANTGELFF
TRBV7-6	TRBJ1-1	NA	CASSLGPQGAWDTEAFF
TRBV29-1	TRBJ2-1	NA	CSVALAGGRYNEQFF
TRBV7-9	TRBJ2-5	NA	CASSLASTQETQYF
TRBV5-6	TRBJ2-1	NA	CASSLSYSGNVDEQFF
TRBV12-3/TRBV12-4	TRBJ2-5	NA	CASSGAQYQETQYF
TRBV12-3/TRBV12-4	TRBJ2-3	NA	CASADTDTQYF
TRBV4-1	TRBJ1-1	NA	CASRRGVMGQGAEAFF
TRBV5-6	TRBJ2-2	NA	CASSETGVSNTGELFF
TRBV6-5	TRBJ2-7	NA	CASSYSLSADYEQYF
TRBV7-2	TRBJ1-1	NA	CASSLWLGGLNTEAFF
TRBV29-1	TRBJ2-7	NA	CSVLLGETEQYF
TRBV6-6	TRBJ1-5	NA	CASSYTGQVWDNQPQHF
TRBV7-6	TRBJ2-3	NA	CASSPSSGNADTQYF
TRBV4-1	TRBJ2-1	NA	CASSPLLASATSSYNEQFF
TRBV5-4	TRBJ2-7	NA	CASSLWTGVDEQYF
TRBV20-1	TRBJ2-1	NA	CSARDLGVNEQFF
TRBV7-2	TRBJ2-5	NA	CASSLGAGLQETQYF
TRBV7-9	TRBJ1-1	NA	CASSQGPTEAFF
TRBV29-1	TRBJ2-5	NA	CSVLSPLSAGEETQYF